The rows below give T cell receptor beta chains drawn from one sample of a study of blood T cell repertoires in COVID-19. TCRdb's copy holds only in-frame clones and misses some; the assay was immunoSEQ multiplex PCR. This sample yields about 250,000 clones, of which around 90% are seen a single time; around 3.2% belongs to the top ten. The material sequenced was PBMCs or T cells enriched from blood (not recorded which). Every receptor here comes from a woman aged 35 to 49 who had been exposed to COVID-19. The CDR3 runs from the conserved cysteine through the conserved F or W. D genes are given only for firm matches. The size of a clone is reported for some rows only, either as once, few or many, or as a class for expanded clones.

NA	TRBV19	once	TRBJ1-2	CASSIRGGDYGYTF	TGTGCCAGTAGTATCAGGGGAGGGGACTATGGCTACACCTTC
NA	TRBV9	NA	TRBJ2-3	CASSVARSRDTQYF	TGTGCCAGCAGCGTAGCTCGCTCGCGAGATACGCAGTATTTT
NA	TRBV4-2	once	TRBJ1-3	CASSQATAGSGNTIYF	TGTGCCAGCAGCCAAGCGACAGCGGGCTCTGGAAACACCATATATTTT
TRBD2	TRBV16	NA	TRBJ2-1	CASSRQLAGDPIYNEQFF	TGTGCCAGCAGCCGTCAACTAGCGGGAGACCCGATATACAATGAGCAGTTCTTC
NA	TRBV7-9	NA	TRBJ2-2	CASSPTSSSGELFF	TGTGCCAGCAGCCCTACTAGCAGCAGCGGGGAGCTGTTTTTT
TRBD1	TRBV9	once	TRBJ1-2	CASSRTGGFGYTF	TGTGCCAGCAGCCGAACAGGGGGTTTTGGCTACACCTTC
TRBD1	TRBV7-6	NA	TRBJ2-7	CASSHDRGVARDSAYEQYF	TGTGCCAGCAGCCACGACAGGGGGGTTGCAAGGGACTCGGCCTACGAGCAGTACTTC
NA	TRBV9	NA	TRBJ1-4	CASSARTAGNEKLFF	TGTGCCAGCAGCGCCCGGACAGCCGGTAATGAAAAACTGTTTTTT
NA	TRBV28	NA	TRBJ1-4	CASSALGGEDDEKLFF	TGTGCCAGCAGTGCGCTAGGGGGGGAGGATGATGAAAAACTGTTTTTT
TRBD1	TRBV7-2	NA	TRBJ2-2	CASGGQGYTGELFF	TGTGCCAGCGGGGGACAGGGGTACACCGGGGAGCTGTTTTTT
NA	TRBV9	NA	TRBJ2-1	CASTGGGVLNEQFF	TGTGCCAGCACCGGAGGGGGCGTATTAAATGAGCAGTTCTTC
TRBD1	TRBV18	NA	TRBJ2-1	CASSPGTGDNEQFF	TGTGCCAGCTCACCGGGGACAGGGGATAATGAGCAGTTCTTC
NA	TRBV7-9	NA	TRBJ2-2	CASSLVATGELFF	TGTGCCAGCAGCTTAGTGGCCACCGGGGAGCTGTTTTTT
NA	TRBV6-5	NA	TRBJ1-6	CASSYSETYNSPLHF	TGTGCCAGCAGTTACTCGGAGACCTATAATTCACCCCTCCACTTT
TRBD1	TRBV6-5	few	TRBJ1-5	CASTLPGTGDQPQHF	TGTGCCAGCACTCTACCCGGGACAGGGGATCAGCCCCAGCATTTT
NA	TRBV5-1	NA	TRBJ1-4	CASSLYPTNEKLFF	TGTGCCAGCAGCTTATATCCAACTAATGAAAAACTGTTTTTT
NA	TRBV21-1	NA	TRBJ1-5	CASSLGQGDQPQHF	TGTGCCAGCAGCTTAGGACAGGGGGATCAGCCCCAGCATTTT
TRBD2	TRBV14	NA	TRBJ2-1	CASSPAGGPYNEQFF	TGTGCCAGCAGCCCGGCGGGGGGTCCTTACAATGAGCAGTTCTTC
NA	TRBV5-1	NA	TRBJ2-7	CASSTEERQYF	TGCGCCAGCAGCACCGAGGAGAGGCAGTACTTC
TRBD2	TRBV6-6	NA	TRBJ2-7	CASSHQLAGVNEQYF	TGTGCCAGCAGCCACCAACTAGCGGGGGTAAACGAGCAGTACTTC
TRBD2	TRBV27	NA	TRBJ2-1	CASSFLSGGANEQFF	TGTGCCAGCAGTTTCCTTAGCGGGGGAGCCAATGAGCAGTTCTTC
TRBD1	TRBV11-3	NA	TRBJ1-1	CASSTGQGNTEAFF	TGTGCCAGCAGCACCGGACAGGGAAACACTGAAGCTTTCTTT